A single T cell receptor (beta chain) is shown here with its context. The data are from a study of blood T cells in healthy people across ages. The trim removed 0 bases at V and 10 bases at J, leaving 7 bases unmatched. Germline-derived CDR1 and CDR2 are MNHEY and SVGAGI. The CDR3 sequence is 17 residues long. Alongside a J-beta primer mix, a sample-barcoded 5' primer served in a second PCR lasting roughly 6 to 11 cycles. Each CDR3 protein gets one entry after TCRdb re-called the 5' RACE reads with MiXCR. The sample carries roughly 800,000 distinct CDR3 sequences, around 25% recorded once. Separately, the same data were catalogued under a study of T cells of mothers and their children.

The rearrangement links TRBV6-5 to TRBJ2-1, with 15 bases identical to TRBD2. The source of this sequence is a boy under 18 in good health. The material sequenced was blood. CDR3 bases: TGTGCCAGCAGTTACTCAGGGACTAGCGGGGGGCCCGGGGAGCAGTTCTTC. Its protein product is CASSYSGTSGGPGEQFF.